These 19 T cell receptor beta chains share one sample of origin, sequenced in a study of T cells after posttransplantation cyclophosphamide. Using immunoSEQ multiplex PCR, the repertoire was profiled, and TCRdb retains in-frame clones only, with some absent. Recorded here are about 25,000 clones, none singletons. A marrow graft followed busulfan-fludarabine conditioning, with cyclophosphamide on days +3 and +4. Sample: PBMCs, taken after allogeneic stem cell transplant with posttransplant cyclophosphamide. The receptors stem from a male patient under 35 who received an allogeneic stem cell transplant from a related donor, was CMV-positive, and had no GVHD. Part of the T cells may come from the graft donor.

This clone was recorded many times. The chain carries TRBV11-2 and TRBJ2-1; TRBD2 agrees at 10 bases. Unmatched junction bases numbered 10, after V lost 5 bases and J lost 9 bases. CDR1 is SGHAT and CDR2 is FQNNGV in the germline V gene. The CDR3 contains 15 residues. The CDR3 sequence: CASSHTSGALSEQFF. Here the CDR3 DNA reads TGTGCCAGCAGCCATACTAGCGGGGCCCTGAGTGAGCAGTTCTTC. The full variable domain, completed using reference TRBV11-2 and TRBJ2-1, is EAGVAQSPRYKIIEKRQSVAFWCNPISGHATLYWYQQILGQGPKLLIQFQNNGVVDDSQLPKDRFSAERLKGVDSTLKIQPAKLEDSAVYLCASSHTSGALSEQFFGPGTRLTVL.

This clone has at least ten counts. The chain couples TRBV10-2 to TRBJ2-3; 7 bases align to TRBD2. Germline loops: CDR1 WSHSY, CDR2 SAAADI. The J segment lost 4 bases and the V segment lost 8 bases, leaving 15 bases of the junction unmatched. CDR3 size: 16 residues. The chain's CDR3 is CASGGGLGRLADTQYF. CDR3 coding DNA: TGCGCCAGCGGGGGGGGGTTAGGGAGGTTGGCAGATACGCAGTATTTT.

This clone has a count of ten or more. This chain joins TRBV6-5 and TRBJ2-5; the match to TRBD1 covers 7 bases. The CDR3 runs 16 residues. The V gene end was trimmed by 4 bases and the J gene end by 1 base; junction bases not matched to a gene: 9. In germline, CDR1 is MNHEY, CDR2 SVGAGI. The CDR3 sequence: CASSWTGQATQETQYF. CDR3 coding DNA: TGTGCCAGCAGTTGGACAGGACAGGCAACCCAAGAGACCCAGTACTTC.

This clone was counted at least ten times. V usage is TRBV29-1 and J usage is TRBJ2-2; 12 bases align to TRBD2. V dropped 7 bases and J dropped 5; count of bases not matched to a gene: 5. Germline V gene data show CDR1 as SQVTM and CDR2 as ANQGSEA. The CDR3 has 14 residues. The CDR3: CSGRLAGATGELFF. As DNA, the CDR3 is TGCAGCGGTCGACTAGCGGGAGCTACCGGGGAGCTGTTTTTT.

This clone was detected many times. The genes are TRBV27 and TRBJ2-1; 8 positions agree with TRBD1. V trimming: 6 bases; J trimming: 15 bases; junction bases outside the gene matches: 22. This CDR3 region has 16 residues. The germline gives CDR1 MNHEY, CDR2 SMNVEV (reference sequence). CDR3 in amino acids: CASSPHPGQVTLRPFF. The DNA of the CDR3 is TGTGCCAGCAGCCCCCATCCGGGACAGGTAACCCTCCGACCGTTCTTC.

This clone was recorded many times. At one end, the junction sequence differs from germline, possibly due to a read error. This chain joins TRBV15 and TRBJ2-1; unclear D gene. The CDR3 extends over 17 amino acids. CDR1 is LNHNV, CDR2 YYDKDF, per germline (reference sequence). CDR3 sequence reads: CATSRDLSRNSHNEQFF. CDR3 coding DNA: TGTGCCACCAGCAGAGATCTGTCGCGGAACTCCCACAATGAGCAGTTCTTC.

This clone was counted at least ten times. The gene calls are TRBV19 and TRBJ2-1, with TRBD2 matching 8 bases. CDR1 LNHDA and CDR2 SQIVND come from the germline V gene (reference sequence). CDR3 length: 15 residues. J was trimmed by 6 bases and V by 3 bases; bases with no gene match: 7. CDR3 sequence (DNA): TGTGCCAGTAGTATTGTCGGACTAGCCCGCAATGAGCAGTTCTTC. Amino acid sequence: CASSIVGLARNEQFF. The full variable domain, its missing parts supplied by reference TRBV19 and TRBJ2-1, is DGGITQSPKYLFRKEGQNVTLSCEQNLNHDAMYWYRQDPGQGLRLIYYSQIVNDFQKGDIAEGYSVSREKKESFPLTVTSAQKNPTAFYLCASSIVGLARNEQFFGPGTRLTVL.

This clone was recorded at least ten times. V and J are TRBV4-3 and TRBJ2-4, with D maybe TRBD2 (6 bases). The CDR3 spans 19 residues. The germline gives CDR1 LGHNA, CDR2 YSLEER. V lost 1 base to trimming and J lost 3 bases, with 22 bases between them. The CDR3 region has the DNA TGCGCCAGCAGCCAAGTGGCAAGCGGAGGGCTTGTAGGCAAAAACATTCAGTACTTC. Its protein product is CASSQVASGGLVGKNIQYF.

Ten or more counts support this clone. The chain links TRBV7-9 to TRBJ2-3; TRBD1 might be the D (6 bases). Germline V gene lookup returns CDR1 SEHNR and CDR2 FQNEAQ (reference sequence). The CDR3 sequence is 15 residues long. The V gene lost 5 bases and the J gene lost 3 bases, with 15 bases spanning the gap. CDR3 nucleotides: TGTGCCAGCAGCCCGGGACACCCCTGGACAGATACGCAGTATTTT. Protein product: CASSPGHPWTDTQYF.

This clone came up a few times. This rearrangement joins TRBV11-2 to TRBJ2-7; D possibly corresponds to TRBD1 (5 bases). Gene TRBJ2-5 matches the end of the DNA better, so the J call may be wrong. The CDR3 extends over 13 amino acids. CDR1 is SGHAT, CDR2 FQNNGV, per germline. CDR3 sequence: CASSLGAGETQYF. DNA of the CDR3: TGTGCCAGCAGCTTAGGGGCAGGGGAGACCCAGTACTTC.

In this sample, this clone turned up many times. V gene TRBV19 combines with J gene TRBJ2-1; D is perhaps TRBD2 (5 bases). The CDR3 runs to 15 residues. Germline V gene data show CDR1 as LNHDA and CDR2 as SQIVND (reference sequence). The V gene lost 3 bases and the J gene lost 8 bases, with 17 bases spanning the gap. The CDR3 is CASSINAGFGDEQFF. CDR3 in DNA: TGTGCCAGTAGTATTAATGCGGGCTTTGGGGATGAGCAGTTCTTC.

There are many counts of this clone. This sequence joins TRBV2 and TRBJ1-3, with D perhaps matching TRBD1 (6 bases). Trimming cost V 6 bases and J 4 bases, with 10 bases left between them. Germline assignment: CDR1 SNHLY and CDR2 FYNNEI. CDR3 length: 13 residues. CDR3 in DNA: TGTGCCAGCAGCCCCGACAGGGGAAACACCATATATTTT. It specifies CASSPDRGNTIYF.

This clone was observed at least ten times. The CDR3 DNA is TGTGCCTCGACGGAGGGCGGGTCCACAGATACGCAGTATTTT. Protein product: CASTEGGSTDTQYF. V and J are TRBV2 and TRBJ2-3; tentative D call: TRBD2 (6 bases). Per the germline V gene, CDR1 is SNHLY and CDR2 is FYNNEI. V lost 11 bases and J lost 2, with 17 bases in between. The CDR3 covers 14 residues.

This clone was seen ten or more times. The genes are TRBV5-1 and TRBJ2-7, with 15 bases aligning to TRBD2. CDR1 and CDR2 (germline): SGHRS, YFSETQ. V lost 7 bases to trimming and J lost 2 bases; unmatched junction nucleotides: 10. This CDR3 has 17 amino acids. In nucleotides, the CDR3 is TGCGCCAGCTGCTCAGGACTAGCGGGAGGGCTAGCCTACGAGCAGTACTTC. Protein: CASCSGLAGGLAYEQYF. The complete variable domain, with remaining parts taken from reference TRBV5-1 and TRBJ2-7, reads KAGVTQTPRYLIKTRGQQVTLSCSPISGHRSVSWYQQTPGQGLQFLFEYFSETQRNKGNFPGRFSGRQFSNSRSEMNVSTLELGDSALYLCASCSGLAGGLAYEQYFGPGTRLTVT.

This clone was detected ten times or more. The chain recombines TRBV28 with TRBJ2-5; the D gene is possibly TRBD2 (5 bases). Germline values: CDR1 MDHEN, CDR2 SYDVKM. Trimming cost V 2 bases and J 5 bases, with 12 bases left between them. The CDR3 is 14 residues long. This CDR3 is CASSLRGIRETQYF. CDR3 nucleotide sequence: TGTGCCAGCAGTTTAAGAGGGATCAGGGAGACCCAGTACTTC. Complete variable domain (other parts from reference TRBV28 and TRBJ2-5): DVKVTQSSRYLVKRTGEKVFLECVQDMDHENMFWYRQDPGLGLRLIYFSYDVKMKEKGDIPEGYSVSREKKERFSLILESASTNQTSMYLCASSLRGIRETQYFGPGTRLLVL.

This clone was counted at least ten times. This chain links TRBV19 with TRBJ2-1; 11 bases line up with TRBD2. Germline V lookup: CDR1 LNHDA, CDR2 SQIVND (reference sequence). The CDR3 covers 16 residues. V shed 5 bases and J 7 bases; nucleotides not matched to a gene: 10. DNA of the CDR3: TGTGCCAGTAGTTTTCCTAGCGGGAGGATGGGGAATGAGCAGTTCTTC. Its protein product is CASSFPSGRMGNEQFF.

This clone was picked up many times. CDR3: CASSPTSGGIQYF. CDR3 bases: TGTGCCAGCTCACCCACCTCGGGGGGGATTCAGTACTTC. The chain uses TRBV18 and TRBJ2-4; 8 bases fit TRBD2. The germline gives CDR1 KGHSH, CDR2 LQKENI. After removal of 3 bases from V and 10 bases from J, the junction contained 5 bases not matched to a gene. The CDR3 is 13 residues long.

Ten or more counts support this clone. This chain uses TRBV7-6 with TRBJ1-5, with a weak D call TRBD1 (6 bases). This CDR3 is 16 amino acids long. The V gene's germline CDR1 is SGHVS and CDR2 FNYEAQ. V dropped 5 bases and J dropped 0 bases, with 14 bases sitting between them. Here the CDR3 reads CASSPGTYHSNQPQHF. CDR3 coding DNA: TGTGCCAGCAGCCCCGGGACATACCATAGCAATCAGCCCCAGCATTTT.

This clone came up a few times. The chain links TRBV9 to TRBJ1-2, with 9 bases fitting TRBD1. V lost 1 base to trimming and J lost 6 bases; unmatched junction nucleotides: 4. The germline gives CDR1 SGDLS, CDR2 YYNGEE. The CDR3 length is 14 residues. CDR3 region: CASSVTTGGDGYTF. CDR3 bases: TGTGCCAGCAGCGTAACTACAGGGGGCGATGGCTACACCTTC.